This entry features one T cell receptor (beta chain) sequence. The data stem from a study of OX40 agonist ivuxolimab in advanced cancers. CDR1 and CDR2 from the germline V gene are LGHNA and YNFKEQ. The CDR3 runs to 16 residues. Trimming left V 4 bases short and J 3 bases short, with 15 bases between. Measured with immunoSEQ multiplex PCR; TCRdb has only the in-frame clones, and not every one. The table shows 31,000 or so clones, with roughly 84% occurring only once. V gene TRBV4-2 combines with J gene TRBJ2-2; perhaps D is TRBD1 or TRBD2 (6 bases each). The sample consisted of CD4+ or CD8+ T cells sorted from blood, taken in a trial of the OX40 agonist ivuxolimab. The receptor was derived from an adult with an advanced solid tumor such as melanoma, head and neck, liver or kidney cancer. CDR3 residues: CASSLDPRGDTGELFF. The CDR3 DNA is TGTGCCAGCAGCCTGGACCCAAGGGGGGACACCGGGGAGCTGTTTTTT.